This T cell receptor (beta chain) was identified in a study of shared clonotypes between healthy human individuals. This CDR3 region has 14 residues. CDR1 and CDR2 from the germline V gene are MNHEY and SVGAGI. V lost 2 bases to trimming and J lost 6 bases, with 11 bases between them. Naive CD8 cells, CD45RO-negative and positively selected for CCR7, excluded terminally differentiated effector memory CD45RA+ cells. Deep was the level used in running the assay. Clones were read by immunoSEQ multiplex PCR, and TCRdb kept only the in-frame ones, dropping some. Of about 600,000 clones listed, 98% are singletons. Overall study findings and caveats: Large sequencing depth failed to make sorted-subset sequencing complete, rarefaction showed. Tissue TCR repertoires likely differ from these blood-only repertoires.

Of note for this clone: The target antigen is unknown.

The rearrangement joins TRBV6-5 to TRBJ1-5; no firm D call. Input material: naive CD8+ T cells sorted from blood. The receptor comes from a man aged 25 to 45 in good health. This CDR3 reads CASSYDSKIQPQHF. For the CDR3, the DNA is TGTGCCAGCAGTTACGACTCAAAAATTCAGCCCCAGCATTTT.